The rows below give T cell receptor beta chains drawn from one sample of a study of HIV-infected patients and healthy controls. TCRdb passed the 5' RACE reads through MiXCR, listing each CDR3 protein once. This table holds about 11,000 distinct CDR3 sequences, approximately 5% found once. Specimen: blood. The receptors come from an adult in good health. The CDR3 runs from the conserved cysteine through the conserved F or W. The order of the fields is D gene, V gene, J gene, clone size, CDR3 protein, CDR3 DNA. A D gene is named only where the DNA matches it firmly. Size values are once, few and many counts, or a class for expanded clones, and some rows have none.

>NA|TRBV7-9|TRBJ1-1|medium-sized
CASSDRQRPNTEAFF
TGTGCCAGCAGCGATAGACAGAGACCTAACACTGAAGCTTTCTTT
>TRBD2|TRBV20-1|TRBJ2-3|many
CSARRGAGALDTQYF
TGCAGTGCCCGGCGGGGGGCCGGGGCCCTAGATACGCAGTATTTT
>NA|TRBV7-6|TRBJ2-7|many
CASSFGTAYEQYF
TGTGCCAGCAGCTTCGGGACGGCCTACGAGCAGTACTTC
>NA|TRBV7-2|TRBJ1-2|many
CASSLDGTLYYGYTF
TGTGCCAGCAGCTTAGACGGGACACTCTACTATGGCTACACCTTC
>NA|TRBV5-1|TRBJ2-4|NA
CASSLGSSQNIQYF
TGCGCCAGCAGCTTGGGATCATCTCAAAACATTCAGTACTTC
>NA|TRBV4-1|TRBJ1-2|medium-sized
CASSQDPRTDYGYTF
TGCGCCAGCAGCCAAGACCCGCGTACAGACTATGGCTACACCTTC
>NA|TRBV4-2|TRBJ2-7|medium-sized
CASSQVGYEQYF
TGTGCCAGCAGCCAAGTAGGCTACGAGCAGTACTTC
>NA|TRBV20-1|TRBJ2-1|many
CSARRDLLAHEQFF
TGCAGTGCTAGAAGGGACCTCCTCGCCCATGAGCAGTTCTTC
>NA|TRBV5-1|TRBJ2-1|many
CASSLQRTFSSYNEQFF
TGCGCCAGCAGCTTGCAGAGGACTTTTAGCTCCTACAATGAGCAGTTCTTC
>TRBD2|TRBV7-6|TRBJ2-1|NA
CASSSKNSGGYNEQFF
TGTGCCAGCAGCTCGAAAAATAGCGGGGGGTACAATGAGCAGTTCTTC
>NA|TRBV6-6|TRBJ2-5|medium-sized
CASSYSQGETQYF
TGTGCCAGCAGTTACAGCCAGGGTGAGACCCAGTACTTC
>NA|TRBV5-5|TRBJ2-3|medium-sized
CASSLGPTDTQYF
TGTGCCAGCAGCTTAGGACCCACAGATACGCAGTATTTT
>TRBD2|TRBV20-1|TRBJ2-3|many
CSASKQRGGSRDTQYF
TGCAGTGCTAGCAAACAGCGGGGGGGCTCGAGAGATACGCAGTATTTT
>TRBD1|TRBV5-6|TRBJ2-5|many
CASSFQGAVETQYF
TGTGCCAGCAGCTTTCAGGGGGCGGTGGAGACCCAGTACTTC
>TRBD1|TRBV29-1|TRBJ2-3|many
CSVSTGEDTQYF
TGCAGCGTCTCAACAGGGGAGGATACGCAGTATTTT
>TRBD2|TRBV27|TRBJ2-3|medium-sized
CASSLFPPGLAGGTDTQYF
TGTGCCAGCAGTCTCTTCCCGCCTGGACTAGCGGGGGGCACAGATACGCAGTATTTT
>NA|TRBV7-2|TRBJ2-1|many
CASSPDWYNEQFF
TGTGCCAGCAGCCCTGACTGGTACAATGAGCAGTTCTTC